One T cell receptor (beta chain) is described in this entry. The data are from a study of blood T cell repertoires in COVID-19. Study in general: PBMCs, B-cell-depleted T cells, or T cells were the source of the cDNA or gDNA that made up the material.

Libraries were prepared by immunoSEQ multiplex PCR; TCRdb keeps only in-frame clonotypes and omits some of them. The data show tens of thousands of clones, over 75% seen once. This CDR3 comprises 13 residues. Trimming shortened V by 1 base and J by 3 bases, and 7 bases separated the two germline ends. Germline V gene lookup returns CDR1 SGHVS and CDR2 FNYEAQ. This clonotype was obtained from a human donor in a cohort sampled during active COVID-19. Sequencing used peripheral blood. The chain is built from TRBV7-6 and TRBJ2-7; weak D call: TRBD2 (5 bases). CDR3 sequence reads: CASSLGTFYEQYF. CDR3 nucleotide sequence: TGTGCCAGCAGCTTAGGGACTTTCTACGAGCAGTACTTC.